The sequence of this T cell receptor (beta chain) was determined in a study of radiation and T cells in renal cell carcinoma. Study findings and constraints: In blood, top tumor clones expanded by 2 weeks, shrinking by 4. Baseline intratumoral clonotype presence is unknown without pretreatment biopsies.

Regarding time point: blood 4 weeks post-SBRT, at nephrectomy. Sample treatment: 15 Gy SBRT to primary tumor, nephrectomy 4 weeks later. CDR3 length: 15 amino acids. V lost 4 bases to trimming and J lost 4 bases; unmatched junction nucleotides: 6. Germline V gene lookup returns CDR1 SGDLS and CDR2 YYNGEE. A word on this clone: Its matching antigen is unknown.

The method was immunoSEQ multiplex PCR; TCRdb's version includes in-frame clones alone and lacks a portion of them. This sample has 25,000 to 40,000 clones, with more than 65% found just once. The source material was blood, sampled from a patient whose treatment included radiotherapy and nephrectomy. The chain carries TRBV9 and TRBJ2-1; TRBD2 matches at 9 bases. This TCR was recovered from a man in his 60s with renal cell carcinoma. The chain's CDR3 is CASSPTSGRYNEQFF. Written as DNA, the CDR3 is TGTGCCAGCAGCCCAACAAGCGGGAGGTACAATGAGCAGTTCTTC.